The source of this TCR beta chain is a study of blood T cell repertoires in COVID-19. Ages ranged from roughly 18 to 100 years, with residence in 20 to 30 US areas. Cohorts were based on clinical histories the participants reported. The CDR3 runs 15 residues. Germline V CDR1 and CDR2: LGHDT, YNNKEL (reference sequence). J lost 2 bases, V lost 5 bases, and 7 bases had no gene match. Original data processing: It was from reference gene primer amplification that nucleated cell counts were estimated. Only in-frame clones appear in the TCRdb table, and some are missing; sequencing was by immunoSEQ multiplex PCR. The V and J calls and clone size come from that table; D and trimming were worked out from the DNA. Of a few hundred thousand clones in the sample, around 80% were seen once.

Input material: PBMCs or T cells enriched from blood (not recorded which). V and J are TRBV3-1 (or the pseudogene TRBV3-2) and TRBJ2-3, with 7 bases aligning to TRBD2. This TCR derives from a man aged 25-45 years with acute COVID-19. CDR3 residues: CASSFPAGPTDTQYF. CDR3 DNA sequence: TGTGCCAGCAGCTTCCCAGCGGGGCCCACAGATACGCAGTATTTT.